This TCR beta chain was captured in a study of T cell repertoires in cytomegalovirus infection. MiXCR, run by TCRdb on the reads, gives a single entry per CDR3 protein. The repertoire holds about 320,000 distinct CDR3 sequences, with more than 8% as singletons. This clonotype was counted ten times or more. Antigen unknown. General study findings and limits: HLA-C-restricted CMV-specific TCR beta clonotypes were dominant in the ex vivo response.

The sequenced material came from PBMCs. The clonotype comes from a human donor in good health (CMV status not recorded). Some clones in this sample may be carry-over from other donors' samples.

CDR3 region: CASSYPQWAKGAPNEKLFF. The CDR3 nucleotides read TGTGCCAGCAGTTACCCGCAGTGGGCTAAGGGGGCCCCTAATGAAAAACTGTTTTTT. This rearrangement joins TRBV6-6 to TRBJ1-4; 7 bases fit TRBD1. This CDR3 region has 19 residues. Germline CDR1 is MNHNY and CDR2 is SVGAGI (reference sequence). Losses at the gene ends were 2 bases for V and 3 bases for J; bases not matched to a gene: 15.